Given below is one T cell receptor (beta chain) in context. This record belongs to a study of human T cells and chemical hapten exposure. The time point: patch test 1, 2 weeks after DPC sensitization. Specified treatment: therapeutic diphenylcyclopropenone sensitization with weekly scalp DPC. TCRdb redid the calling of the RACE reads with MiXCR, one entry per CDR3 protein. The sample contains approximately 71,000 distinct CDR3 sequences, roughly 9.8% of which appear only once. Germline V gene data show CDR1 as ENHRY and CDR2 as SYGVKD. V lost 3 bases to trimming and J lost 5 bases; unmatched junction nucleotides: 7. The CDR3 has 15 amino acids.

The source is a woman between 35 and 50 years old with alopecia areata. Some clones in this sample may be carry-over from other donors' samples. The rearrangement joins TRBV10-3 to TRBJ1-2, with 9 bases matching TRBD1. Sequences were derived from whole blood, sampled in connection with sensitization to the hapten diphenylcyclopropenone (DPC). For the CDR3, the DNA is TGTGCCATCAGTGATCCGGGACAGGGCCTTTATGGCTACACCTTC. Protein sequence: CAISDPGQGLYGYTF.